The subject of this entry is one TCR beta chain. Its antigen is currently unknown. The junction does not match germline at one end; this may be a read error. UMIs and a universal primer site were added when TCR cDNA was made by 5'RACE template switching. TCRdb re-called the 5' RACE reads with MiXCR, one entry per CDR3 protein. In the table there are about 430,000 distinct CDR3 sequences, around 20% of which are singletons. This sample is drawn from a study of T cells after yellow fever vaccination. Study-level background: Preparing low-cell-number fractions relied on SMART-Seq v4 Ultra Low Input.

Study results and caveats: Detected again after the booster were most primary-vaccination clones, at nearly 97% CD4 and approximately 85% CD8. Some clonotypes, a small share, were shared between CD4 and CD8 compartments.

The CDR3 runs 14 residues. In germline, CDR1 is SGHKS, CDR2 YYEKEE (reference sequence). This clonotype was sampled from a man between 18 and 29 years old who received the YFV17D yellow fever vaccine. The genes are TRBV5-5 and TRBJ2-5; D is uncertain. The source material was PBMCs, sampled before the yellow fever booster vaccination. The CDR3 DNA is TGTGCCAGCAGCTTGAGGGCGCTTCAAGAGGCCCAGTACTTC. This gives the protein CASSLRALQEAQYF.